What follows describes a single TCR beta chain. Its antigen is currently not known. No much larger clonotype is one base removed from it; base qualities were not supplied. This sample was included in a study of T cell responses to AZD1222 COVID-19 vaccine (dated by TCRdb to about 2021). The study in broad terms: AZD1222 recipients whose second dose came at about 4 weeks and those whose second dose came at about 12 weeks were combined into one group, since spike-specific TCR depth and breadth did not differ between the two schedules. A total of 230 to 250 trial participants underwent TCR sequencing, of whom about 210 had received two doses of AZD1222 and approximately 25 had received two doses of the MenACWY control vaccine. Enrollment into the trials was organized by age into subgroups of 18-55, 56-69 and 70-plus years, and those subgroups contained approximately 150, 30 and 60 TCR-sequenced participants, respectively. What the study reported, not specific to this receptor: Conclusions about previously exposed vaccinees are limited because only a handful of AZD1222 recipients were SARS-CoV-2 seropositive at baseline. Most participants were white British and females outnumbered males, and the authors suggested that clonal diversity may have been underestimated. Because no day 14 peak-response samples were available, repertoires were characterized only after the peak T cell response. In the small 56-69-year group, the increase in depth fell short of significance, most likely because of low power. Reportedly, close to half of the unique spike-specific TCRs recognized epitopes lying outside the regions that are mutated in the B.1.351 and B.1.1.7 variants. Vaccine-associated CD4 TCRs spanned the whole spike protein, with dominant responses in regions 160-218 and 743-854. A significant rise in spike-specific TCR breadth and depth was observed after two AZD1222 doses relative to day 0 and relative to MenACWY recipients.

Per the germline V gene (reference sequence), LGHDT is the CDR1 and YNNKEL is the CDR2. The CDR3 measures 15 amino acids from cysteine to phenylalanine. The entry retains the CDR3 DNA only, 45 bases that are in frame from base 1. A distance of 13 bases separates the germline ends of V and J, which lose 1 base and 3 bases respectively. This specimen's time point label, interpreted: baseline before first vaccination. Vaccinee samples came from UK trials COV001 and COV002, including a single-blind randomized controlled phase 2/3 trial of AZD1222 (ChAdOx1 nCoV-19) in healthy adults. For TCRbeta chain sequencing, PBMC samples from trial participants were taken at day 0 and at day 28 after the second dose. The CDR3 regions of human TCRbeta chains were analyzed by immunosequencing. In the original analysis: TCRs in the repertoires were compared against a reference library of SARS-CoV-2-specific TCRs that had been generated with the MIRA antigen-specificity platform. Breadth meant the fraction of unique TCRs that were SARS-CoV-2-associated, whereas depth meant the fraction of total T cells that were SARS-CoV-2-associated. Using the MIRA data, each spike-specific TCR was mapped to the spike region that the TCR reacts to and placed in a CD4 or CD8 class. Log10-transformed breadth and depth values were compared by one-way ANOVA with Sidak's multiple comparisons tests. Held by TCRdb, this immuneACCESS table contains in-frame sequences only and omits some clones. Under half of the omission traces to an unresolved V gene where checked; the cause of the rest is unknown. V and J calls and clone size follow that table, whereas D and trimming were derived from the DNA. In all, the sample holds about 37,000 clones, and about 88% of those were seen once. Approximately 6.2% of the sample lies in the top ten.

The chain couples TRBV3-1 (or the pseudogene TRBV3-2) to TRBJ2-7; TRBD2 could be the D gene, as 5 bases match. Sequenced material: peripheral blood, taken on day 0 of AZD1222 vaccination. This receptor was identified in an adult in good health. The DNA sequence is given as TGTGCCAGCAGCCAAGGATTTGACGGGGACTACGAGCAGTACTTC. Its product reads: CASSQGFDGDYEQYF.